This T cell receptor (beta chain) comes out of a study of cytomegalovirus exposure and HLA in healthy donors. General observations from the study: For most subjects, TCR beta sequences were reported to predict HLA-A and HLA-B alleles with accuracy. Fewer N-insertions than the 666-donor mean were reportedly shown by an Asian-associated ancestry cluster in a later analysis.

The junction had 8 bases not matched to a gene; V was cut back by 7 bases and J by 5 bases. Germline assignment: CDR1 SGDLS and CDR2 YYNGEE. The CDR3 runs 14 residues. Regarding this clone: What it binds is unknown.

The PCR used 60 Vbeta and 13 Jbeta primers. The repertoire was sequenced with immunoSEQ multiplex PCR; TCRdb's copy has only in-frame clones and lacks some. The profile shows about 130,000 clones, around 79% of them singletons. The TCR comes from a man aged 40-55 years in good health and CMV-seropositive. The sequencing input was PBMCs. The chain is built from TRBV9 and TRBJ2-3; 9 bases align to TRBD2. CDR3 sequence (DNA): TGTGCCAGCGGACCAAGCGGGAGGATAGATACGCAGTATTTT. Its translation is CASGPSGRIDTQYF. The full variable domain, completed using reference TRBV9 and TRBJ2-3, is DSGVTQTPKHLITATGQRVTLRCSPRSGDLSVYWYQQSLDQGLQFLIQYYNGEERAKGNILERFSAQQFPDLHSELNLSSLELGDSALYFCASGPSGRIDTQYFGPGTRLTVL.